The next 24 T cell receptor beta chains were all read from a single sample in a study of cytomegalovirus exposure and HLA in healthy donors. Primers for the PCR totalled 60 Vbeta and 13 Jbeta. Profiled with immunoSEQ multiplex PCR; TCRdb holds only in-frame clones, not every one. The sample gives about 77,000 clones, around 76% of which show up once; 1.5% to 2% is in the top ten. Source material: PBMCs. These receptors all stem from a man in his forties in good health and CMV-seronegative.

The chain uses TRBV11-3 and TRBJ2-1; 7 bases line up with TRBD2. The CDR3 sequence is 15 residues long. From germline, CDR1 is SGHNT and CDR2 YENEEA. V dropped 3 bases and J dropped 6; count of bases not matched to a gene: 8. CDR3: CASSFGLGRGNEQFF. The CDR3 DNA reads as TGTGCCAGCAGCTTCGGACTAGGGAGGGGCAATGAGCAGTTCTTC.

CDR3 nucleotide sequence: TGTGCCAGTAGTAAGCAACCTTACGAGCAGTACTTC. It encodes CASSKQPYEQYF. This chain links TRBV19 with TRBJ2-5, with D uncertain. The J call may not be correct, given that the DNA end is closer to TRBJ2-7. Germline V gene data show CDR1 as LNHDA and CDR2 as SQIVND (reference sequence). The CDR3 runs to 12 residues.

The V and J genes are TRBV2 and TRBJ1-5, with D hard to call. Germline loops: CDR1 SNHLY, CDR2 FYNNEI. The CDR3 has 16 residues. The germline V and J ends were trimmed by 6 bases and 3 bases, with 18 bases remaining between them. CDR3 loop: CASRSRMGAPNQPQHF. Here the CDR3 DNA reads TGTGCCAGCAGGTCGAGGATGGGAGCTCCCAATCAGCCCCAGCATTTT.

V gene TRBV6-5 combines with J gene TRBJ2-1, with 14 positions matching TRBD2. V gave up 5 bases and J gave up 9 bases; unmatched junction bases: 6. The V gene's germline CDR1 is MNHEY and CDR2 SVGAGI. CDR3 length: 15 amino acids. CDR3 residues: CASSPRGLAGAEQFF. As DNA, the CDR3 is TGTGCCAGCAGTCCTCGGGGACTAGCGGGAGCTGAGCAGTTCTTC.

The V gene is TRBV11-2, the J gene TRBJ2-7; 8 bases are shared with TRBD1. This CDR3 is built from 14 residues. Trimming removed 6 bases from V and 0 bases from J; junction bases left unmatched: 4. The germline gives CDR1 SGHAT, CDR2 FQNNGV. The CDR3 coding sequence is TGTGCCAGCAGGGGACAGGTGAGCTCCTACGAGCAGTACTTC. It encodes CASRGQVSSYEQYF.

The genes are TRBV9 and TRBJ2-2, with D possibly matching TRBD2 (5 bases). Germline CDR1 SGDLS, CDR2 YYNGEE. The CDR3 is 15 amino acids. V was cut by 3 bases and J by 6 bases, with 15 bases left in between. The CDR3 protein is CASSAFFLAPGELFF. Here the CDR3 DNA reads TGTGCCAGCAGCGCCTTTTTCCTAGCTCCCGGGGAGCTGTTTTTT.

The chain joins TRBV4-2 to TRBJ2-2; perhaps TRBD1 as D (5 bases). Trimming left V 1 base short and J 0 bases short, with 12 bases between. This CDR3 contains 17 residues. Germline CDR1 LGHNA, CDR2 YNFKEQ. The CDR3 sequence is CASSQAIQGTNTGELFF. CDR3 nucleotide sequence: TGTGCCAGCAGCCAAGCCATCCAGGGCACGAACACCGGGGAGCTGTTTTTT.

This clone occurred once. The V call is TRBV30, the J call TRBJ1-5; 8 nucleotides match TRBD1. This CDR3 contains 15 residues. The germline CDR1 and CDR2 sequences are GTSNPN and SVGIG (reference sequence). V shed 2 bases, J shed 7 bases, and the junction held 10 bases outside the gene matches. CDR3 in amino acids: CAWSPGTGAWQPQHF. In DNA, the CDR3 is TGTGCCTGGAGTCCCGGGACAGGAGCCTGGCAGCCCCAGCATTTT.

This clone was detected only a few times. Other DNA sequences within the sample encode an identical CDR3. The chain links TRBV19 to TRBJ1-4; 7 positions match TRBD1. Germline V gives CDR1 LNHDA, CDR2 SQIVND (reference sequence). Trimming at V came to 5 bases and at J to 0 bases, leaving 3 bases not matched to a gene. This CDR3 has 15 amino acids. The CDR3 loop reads CASSPGTATNEKLFF. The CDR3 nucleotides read TGTGCCAGTAGTCCCGGGACAGCAACTAATGAAAAACTGTTTTTT.

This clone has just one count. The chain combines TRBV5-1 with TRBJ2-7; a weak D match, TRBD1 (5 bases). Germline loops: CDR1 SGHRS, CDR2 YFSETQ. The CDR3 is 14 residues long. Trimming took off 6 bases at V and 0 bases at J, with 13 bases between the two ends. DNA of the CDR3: TGCGCCAGCACCCTACAGGACCCCTCCTACGAGCAGTACTTC. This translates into CASTLQDPSYEQYF.

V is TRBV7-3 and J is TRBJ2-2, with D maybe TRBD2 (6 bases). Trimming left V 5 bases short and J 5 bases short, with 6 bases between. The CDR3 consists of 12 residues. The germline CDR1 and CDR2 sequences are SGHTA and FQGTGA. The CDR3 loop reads CASSGGTGELFF. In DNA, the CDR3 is TGTGCCAGCAGCGGGGGGACCGGGGAGCTGTTTTTT.

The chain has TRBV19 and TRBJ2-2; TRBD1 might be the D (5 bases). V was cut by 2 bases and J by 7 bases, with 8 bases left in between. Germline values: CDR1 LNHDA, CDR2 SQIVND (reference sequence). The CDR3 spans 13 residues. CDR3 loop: CASSITGGGELFF. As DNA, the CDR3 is TGTGCCAGTAGTATAACAGGCGGCGGGGAGCTGTTTTTT.

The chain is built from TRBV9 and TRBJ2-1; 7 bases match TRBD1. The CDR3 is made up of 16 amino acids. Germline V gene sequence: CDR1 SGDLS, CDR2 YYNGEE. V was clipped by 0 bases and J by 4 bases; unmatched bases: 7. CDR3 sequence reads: CASSVGVGQEYNEQFF. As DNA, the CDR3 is TGTGCCAGCAGCGTAGGGGTAGGACAGGAGTACAATGAGCAGTTCTTC.

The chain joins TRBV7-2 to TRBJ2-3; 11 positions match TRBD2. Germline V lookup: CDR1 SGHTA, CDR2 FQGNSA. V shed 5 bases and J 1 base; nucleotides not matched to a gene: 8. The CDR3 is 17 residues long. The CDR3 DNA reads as TGTGCCAGCAGCCTATACTTAGCGGGAGGGGGCACAGATACGCAGTATTTT. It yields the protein CASSLYLAGGGTDTQYF. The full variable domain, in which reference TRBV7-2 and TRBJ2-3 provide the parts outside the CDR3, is GAGVSQSPSNKVTEKGKDVELRCDPISGHTALYWYRQSLGQGLEFLIYFQGNSAPDKSGLPSDRFSAERTGGSVSTLTIQRTQQEDSAVYLCASSLYLAGGGTDTQYFGPGTRLTVL.

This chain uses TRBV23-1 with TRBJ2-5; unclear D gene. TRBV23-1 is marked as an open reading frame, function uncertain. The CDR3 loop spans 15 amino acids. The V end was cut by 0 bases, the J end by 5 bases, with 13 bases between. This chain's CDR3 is CASSQSRSRMETQYF. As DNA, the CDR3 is TGCGCCAGCAGTCAATCACGATCGAGGATGGAGACCCAGTACTTC.

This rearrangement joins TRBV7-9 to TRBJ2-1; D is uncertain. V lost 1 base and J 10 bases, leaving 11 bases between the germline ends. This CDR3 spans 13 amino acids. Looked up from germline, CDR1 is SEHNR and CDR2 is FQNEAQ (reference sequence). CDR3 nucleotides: TGTGCCAGCAGCTTAGGAGGCCTCCGGGAGCAGTTCTTC. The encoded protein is CASSLGGLREQFF.

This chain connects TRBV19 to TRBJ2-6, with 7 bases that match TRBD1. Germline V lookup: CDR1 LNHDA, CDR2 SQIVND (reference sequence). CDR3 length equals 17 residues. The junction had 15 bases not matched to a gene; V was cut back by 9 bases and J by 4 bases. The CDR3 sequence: CASLPGQPFDGANVLTF. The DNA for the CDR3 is TGTGCCAGCTTGCCGGGACAGCCCTTTGACGGGGCCAACGTCCTGACTTTC. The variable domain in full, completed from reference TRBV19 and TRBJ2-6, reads DGGITQSPKYLFRKEGQNVTLSCEQNLNHDAMYWYRQDPGQGLRLIYYSQIVNDFQKGDIAEGYSVSREKKESFPLTVTSAQKNPTAFYLCASLPGQPFDGANVLTFGAGSRLTVL.

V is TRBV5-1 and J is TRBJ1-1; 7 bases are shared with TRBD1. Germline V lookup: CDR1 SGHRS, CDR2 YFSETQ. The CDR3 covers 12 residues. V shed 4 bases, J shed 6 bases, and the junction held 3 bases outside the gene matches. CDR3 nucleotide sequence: TGCGCCAGCAGCGACAGGGCCGCTGAAGCTTTCTTT. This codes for CASSDRAAEAFF.

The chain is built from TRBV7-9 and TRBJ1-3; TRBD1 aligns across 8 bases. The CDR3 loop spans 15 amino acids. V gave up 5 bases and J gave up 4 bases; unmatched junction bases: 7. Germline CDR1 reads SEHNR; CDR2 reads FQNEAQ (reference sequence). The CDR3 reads CASSIQGAGGNTIYF. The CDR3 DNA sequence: TGTGCCAGCAGCATTCAGGGGGCAGGGGGAAACACCATATATTTT.

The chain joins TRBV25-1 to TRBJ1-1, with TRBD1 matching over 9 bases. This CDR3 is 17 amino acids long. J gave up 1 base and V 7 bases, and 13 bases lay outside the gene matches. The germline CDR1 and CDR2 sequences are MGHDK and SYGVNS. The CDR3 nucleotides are TGTGCCAGCACTCAAACGGGGACAGGGCAGAGGAACACTGAAGCTTTCTTT. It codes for CASTQTGTGQRNTEAFF.

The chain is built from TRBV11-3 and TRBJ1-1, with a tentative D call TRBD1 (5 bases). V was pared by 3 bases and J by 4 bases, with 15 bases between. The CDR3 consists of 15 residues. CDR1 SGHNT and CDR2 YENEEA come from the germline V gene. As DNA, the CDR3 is TGTGCCAGCAGCTTTGGGTACGGGGGGACCACTGAAGCTTTCTTT. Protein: CASSFGYGGTTEAFF.

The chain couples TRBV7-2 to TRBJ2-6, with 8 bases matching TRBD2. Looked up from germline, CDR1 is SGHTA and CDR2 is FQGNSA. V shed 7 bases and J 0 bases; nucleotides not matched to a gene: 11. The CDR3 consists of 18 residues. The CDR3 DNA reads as TGTGCCAGCACCTCACGCGGGGGGTCGAGCTCTGGGGCCAACGTCCTGACTTTC. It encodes CASTSRGGSSSGANVLTF.

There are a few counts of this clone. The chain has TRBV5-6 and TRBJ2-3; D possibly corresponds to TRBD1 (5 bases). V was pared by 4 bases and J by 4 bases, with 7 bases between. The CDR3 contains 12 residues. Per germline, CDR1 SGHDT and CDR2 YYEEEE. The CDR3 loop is CASSQTADTQYF. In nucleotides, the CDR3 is TGTGCCAGCAGCCAGACAGCAGATACGCAGTATTTT.

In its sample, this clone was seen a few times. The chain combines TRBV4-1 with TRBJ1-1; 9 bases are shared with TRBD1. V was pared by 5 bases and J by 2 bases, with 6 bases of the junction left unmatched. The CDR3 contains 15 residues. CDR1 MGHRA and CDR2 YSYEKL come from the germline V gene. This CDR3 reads CASSVGQGRNTEAFF. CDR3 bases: TGCGCCAGCAGCGTCGGACAGGGGCGAAACACTGAAGCTTTCTTT.